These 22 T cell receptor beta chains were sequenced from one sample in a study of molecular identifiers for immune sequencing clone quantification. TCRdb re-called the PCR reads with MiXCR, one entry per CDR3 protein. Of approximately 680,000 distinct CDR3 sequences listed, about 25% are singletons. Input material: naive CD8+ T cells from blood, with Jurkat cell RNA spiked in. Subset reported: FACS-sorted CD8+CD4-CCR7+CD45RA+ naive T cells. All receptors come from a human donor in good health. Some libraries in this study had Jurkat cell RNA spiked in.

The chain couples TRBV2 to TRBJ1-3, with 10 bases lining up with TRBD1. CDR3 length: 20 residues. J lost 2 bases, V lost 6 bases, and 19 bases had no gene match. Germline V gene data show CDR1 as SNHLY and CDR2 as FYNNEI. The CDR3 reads CASRDGQGVHNLVTGNTIYF. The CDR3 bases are TGTGCCAGCAGAGATGGACAGGGGGTGCATAATTTAGTAACTGGAAACACCATATATTTT.

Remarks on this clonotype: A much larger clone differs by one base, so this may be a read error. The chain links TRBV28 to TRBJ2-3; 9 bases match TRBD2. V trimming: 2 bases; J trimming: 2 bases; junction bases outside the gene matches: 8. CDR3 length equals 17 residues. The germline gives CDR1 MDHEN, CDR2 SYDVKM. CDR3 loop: CASSLTRSSGITDTQYF. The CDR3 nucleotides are TGTGCCAGCAGTTTAACCCGGTCTAGCGGGATCACAGATACGCAGTATTTT.

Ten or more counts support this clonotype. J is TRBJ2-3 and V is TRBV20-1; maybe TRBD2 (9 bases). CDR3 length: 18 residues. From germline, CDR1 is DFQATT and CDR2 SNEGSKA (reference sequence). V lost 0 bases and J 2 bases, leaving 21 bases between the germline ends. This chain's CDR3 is CSARDFRGPGLATDTQYF. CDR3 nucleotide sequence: TGCAGTGCTAGAGATTTCAGGGGGCCGGGACTAGCCACAGATACGCAGTATTTT.

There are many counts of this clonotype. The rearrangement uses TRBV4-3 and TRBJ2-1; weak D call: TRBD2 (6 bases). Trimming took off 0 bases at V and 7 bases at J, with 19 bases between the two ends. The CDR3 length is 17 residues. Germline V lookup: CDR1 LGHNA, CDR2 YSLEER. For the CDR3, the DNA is TGCGCCAGCAGCCAAGACATTAGCCTAGCGATCATAAATGAGCAGTTCTTC. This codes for CASSQDISLAIINEQFF.

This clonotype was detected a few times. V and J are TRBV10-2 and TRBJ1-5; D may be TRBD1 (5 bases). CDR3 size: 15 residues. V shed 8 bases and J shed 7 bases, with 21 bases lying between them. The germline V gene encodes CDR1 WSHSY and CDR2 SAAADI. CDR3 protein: CASHEGLVPGQPQHF. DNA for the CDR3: TGCGCCAGCCACGAGGGACTCGTGCCGGGGCAGCCCCAGCATTTT.

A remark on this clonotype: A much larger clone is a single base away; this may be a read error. This CDR3 reads CSSSSPTVMNTEAFF. The CDR3 DNA reads as TGTTCCAGCAGTTCCCCGACAGTCATGAACACTGAAGCTTTCTTT. The V call is TRBV12-3 or TRBV12-4, the J call TRBJ1-1; TRBD1 might be the D (5 bases). This CDR3 region has 15 residues.

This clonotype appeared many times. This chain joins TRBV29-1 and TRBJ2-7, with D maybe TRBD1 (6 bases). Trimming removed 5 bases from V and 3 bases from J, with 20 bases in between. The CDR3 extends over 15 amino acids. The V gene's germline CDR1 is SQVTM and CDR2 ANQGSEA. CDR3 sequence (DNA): TGCAGCGTTACCCGAGGCGGACAGTCACTCTACGAGCAGTACTTC. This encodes CSVTRGGQSLYEQYF.

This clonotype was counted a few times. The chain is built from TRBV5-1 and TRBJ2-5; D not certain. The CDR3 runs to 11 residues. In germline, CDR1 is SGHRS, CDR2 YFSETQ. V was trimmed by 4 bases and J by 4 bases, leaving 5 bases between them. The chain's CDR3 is CASSRLETQYF. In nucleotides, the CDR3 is TGCGCCAGCAGCCGCCTAGAGACCCAGTACTTC.

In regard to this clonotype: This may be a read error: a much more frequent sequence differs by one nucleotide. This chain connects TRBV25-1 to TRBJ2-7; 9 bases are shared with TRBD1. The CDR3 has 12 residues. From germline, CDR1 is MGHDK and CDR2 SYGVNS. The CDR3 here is CASNTGGHEQCF. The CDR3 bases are TGTGCCAGCAATACAGGGGGCCACGAGCAGTGCTTC.

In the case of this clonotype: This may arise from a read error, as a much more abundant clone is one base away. CDR3 coding DNA: TGTGCCAGCAGCTTCCCAGGGGAGGACTACGAGCAGTACTTC. It yields the protein CASSFPGEDYEQYF. This sequence joins TRBV5-3 and TRBJ2-7; either TRBD1 or TRBD2 may supply D (6 bases each). TRBV5-3 is filed as an ORF, its function uncertain. The CDR3 has 14 amino acids.

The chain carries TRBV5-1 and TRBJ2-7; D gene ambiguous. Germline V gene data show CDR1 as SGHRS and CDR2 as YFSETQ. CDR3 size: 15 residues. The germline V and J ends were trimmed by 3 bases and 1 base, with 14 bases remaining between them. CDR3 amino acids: CASSSESQWSYEQYF. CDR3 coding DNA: TGCGCCAGCAGCTCGGAGAGCCAGTGGTCCTACGAGCAGTACTTC.

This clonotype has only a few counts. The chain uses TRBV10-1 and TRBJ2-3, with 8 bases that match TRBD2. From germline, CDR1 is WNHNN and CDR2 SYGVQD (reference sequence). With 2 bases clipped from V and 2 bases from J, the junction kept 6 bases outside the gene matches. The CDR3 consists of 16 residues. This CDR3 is CASSEIRGGYTDTQYF. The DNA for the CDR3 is TGCGCCAGCAGTGAGATTCGGGGGGGGTACACAGATACGCAGTATTTT.

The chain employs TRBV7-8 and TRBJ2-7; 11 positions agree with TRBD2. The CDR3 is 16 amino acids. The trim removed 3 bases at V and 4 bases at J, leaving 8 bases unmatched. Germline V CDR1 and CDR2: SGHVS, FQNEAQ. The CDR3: CASSFPRTSGGYEQYF. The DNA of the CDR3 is TGTGCCAGCAGCTTTCCCCGCACTAGCGGGGGTTACGAGCAGTACTTC. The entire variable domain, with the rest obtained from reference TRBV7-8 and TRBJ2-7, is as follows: GAGVSQSPRYKVAKRGQDVALRCDPISGHVSLFWYQQALGQGPEFLTYFQNEAQLDKSGLPSDRFFAERPEGSVSTLKIQRTQQEDSAVYLCASSFPRTSGGYEQYFGPGTRLTVT.

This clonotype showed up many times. The CDR3 DNA reads as TGCGCCAGCAGCCAAGATAGTGCGGGTGCTCAGCCCCAGCATTTT. Amino acid sequence: CASSQDSAGAQPQHF. The chain uses TRBV4-3 and TRBJ1-5, with D unclear. V shed 0 bases and J shed 6 bases, with 12 bases lying between them. The CDR3 is 15 residues long. Germline V gene data show CDR1 as LGHNA and CDR2 as YSLEER.

The CDR3 is CASRGTPYPEGDTQYF. CDR3 bases: TGCGCCAGCAGAGGGACTCCGTATCCAGAGGGCGATACGCAGTATTTT. The V call is TRBV5-1, the J call TRBJ2-3, with D possibly matching TRBD2 (6 bases). The CDR3 runs 16 residues. CDR1 and CDR2 (germline): SGHRS, YFSETQ. Trimming stripped 5 bases from V and 6 bases from J, with 22 bases between.

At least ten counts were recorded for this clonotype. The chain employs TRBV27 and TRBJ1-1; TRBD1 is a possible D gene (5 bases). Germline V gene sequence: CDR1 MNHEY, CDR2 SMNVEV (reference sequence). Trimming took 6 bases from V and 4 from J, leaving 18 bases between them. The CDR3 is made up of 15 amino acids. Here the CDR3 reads CASRNSGGYGTEAFF. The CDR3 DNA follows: TGTGCCAGCAGAAACTCGGGGGGGTATGGCACTGAAGCTTTCTTT.

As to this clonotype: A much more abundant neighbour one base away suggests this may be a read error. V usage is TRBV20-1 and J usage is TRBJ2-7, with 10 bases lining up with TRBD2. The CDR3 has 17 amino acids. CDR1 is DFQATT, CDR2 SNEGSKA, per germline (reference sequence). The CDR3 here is CSPSAQGETSGTYEQYF. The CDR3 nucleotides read TGCAGTCCTAGTGCTCAGGGGGAAACTAGCGGGACCTACGAGCAGTACTTC.

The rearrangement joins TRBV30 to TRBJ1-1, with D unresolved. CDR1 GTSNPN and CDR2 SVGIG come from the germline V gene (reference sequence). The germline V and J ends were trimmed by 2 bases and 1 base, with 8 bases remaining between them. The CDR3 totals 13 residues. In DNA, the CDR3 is TGTGCCTGGAGTTATACTAAGAACACTGAAGCTTTCTTT. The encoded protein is CAWSYTKNTEAFF.

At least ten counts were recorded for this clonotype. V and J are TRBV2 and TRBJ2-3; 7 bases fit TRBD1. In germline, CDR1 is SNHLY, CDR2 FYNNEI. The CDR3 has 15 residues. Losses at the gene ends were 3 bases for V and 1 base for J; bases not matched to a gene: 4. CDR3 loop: CASSDGTGGTDTQYF. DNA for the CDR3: TGTGCCAGCAGTGACGGAACAGGGGGCACAGATACGCAGTATTTT. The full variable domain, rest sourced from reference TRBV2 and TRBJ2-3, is EPEVTQTPSHQVTQMGQEVILRCVPISNHLYFYWYRQILGQKVEFLVSFYNNEISEKSEIFDDQFSVERPDGSNFTLKIRSTKLEDSAMYFCASSDGTGGTDTQYFGPGTRLTVL.

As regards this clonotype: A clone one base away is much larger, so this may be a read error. CDR3 sequence: CVSSQAGVREQFF. CDR3 DNA sequence: TGTGTCAGCAGCCAAGCTGGAGTCCGGGAGCAGTTCTTC. The V gene is TRBV14, the J gene TRBJ2-1; D gene uncertain. CDR1 and CDR2 (germline): SGHDN, FVKESK. The CDR3 runs to 13 residues.

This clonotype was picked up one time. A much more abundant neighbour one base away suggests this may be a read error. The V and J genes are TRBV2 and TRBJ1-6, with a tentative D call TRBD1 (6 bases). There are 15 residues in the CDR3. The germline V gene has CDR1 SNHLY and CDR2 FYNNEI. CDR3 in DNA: TGTGCCAGCAGTGAAAGTCTAGGGGGGGGTTCACCCCCCCACTTT. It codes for CASSESLGGGSPPHF.

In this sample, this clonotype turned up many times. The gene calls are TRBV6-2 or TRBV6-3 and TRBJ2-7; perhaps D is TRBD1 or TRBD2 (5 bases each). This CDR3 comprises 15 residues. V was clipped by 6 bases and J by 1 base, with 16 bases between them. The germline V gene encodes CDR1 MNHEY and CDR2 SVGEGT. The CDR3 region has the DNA TGTGCCAGCAGCACCGATCGGGACCGATCCTACGAGCAGTACTTC. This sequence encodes CASSTDRDRSYEQYF.